One and the same sample provided the 14 T cell receptor beta chains below, sequenced in a study of blood T cells in healthy people across ages. Primed by a sample-barcoded 5' primer and a J-beta primer mix, a second PCR proceeded for 7 to 11 cycles. TCRdb fed the 5' RACE reads into MiXCR, producing one record per CDR3 protein. Of hundreds of thousands of distinct CDR3 sequences detected, roughly 32% appear once; the ten largest clones hold roughly 15%. The sample taken for sequencing was blood. The receptors were sampled from a woman over 75 in good health.

This clonotype was detected ten times or more. The chain joins TRBV5-1 to TRBJ1-5; TRBD1 might be the D (5 bases). The CDR3 runs to 16 residues. With 5 bases removed from V and 9 bases from J, the gap between germline ends came to 24 bases. Germline assignment: CDR1 SGHRS and CDR2 YFSETQ. The DNA of the CDR3 is TGCGCCAGCAGGCCCGACCCGGGGACGAGGGAACGGCCCCAGCATTTT. Translation gives CASRPDPGTRERPQHF.

The chain couples TRBV7-2 to TRBJ2-5, with a weak D call TRBD2 (5 bases). From germline, CDR1 is SGHTA and CDR2 FQGNSA. V was clipped by 4 bases and J by 9 bases, with 21 bases between them. The CDR3 has 15 amino acids. The CDR3 protein is CASSSSGSGPLAQYF. CDR3 DNA sequence: TGTGCCAGCAGCTCCTCGGGGAGCGGCCCTTTAGCCCAGTACTTC.

The chain has TRBV12-3 or TRBV12-4 and TRBJ1-5; D is perhaps TRBD1 (5 bases). Trimming pared 3 bases from V and 7 bases from J, leaving 16 bases between. CDR3 length equals 15 residues. The CDR3 sequence: CASSFFRQGGQPQHF. CDR3 in DNA: TGTGCCAGCAGTTTTTTTCGGCAGGGAGGGCAGCCCCAGCATTTT.

This clonotype was counted a few times. A much larger clonotype is one base distant, so this may be a read error. This CDR3 reads CASSLAGVSNEQYF. CDR3 DNA: TGTGCCAGCAGCTTAGCGGGGGTTTCCAATGAGCAGTACTTC. The chain uses TRBV7-2 and TRBJ2-5, with D perhaps matching TRBD1 or TRBD2 (5 bases each). CDR1 and CDR2 from the germline V gene are SGHTA and FQGNSA. This CDR3 contains 14 residues. The V and J ends lost 0 bases and 11 bases respectively, with 16 bases between them.

The table lists this clonotype with many counts. The chain combines TRBV19 with TRBJ2-7, with TRBD1 matching 7 bases. The CDR3 is 14 amino acids. CDR1 and CDR2 from the germline V gene are LNHDA and SQIVND (reference sequence). The trim removed 5 bases at V and 3 bases at J, leaving 7 bases unmatched. For the CDR3, the DNA is TGTGCCAGTAGTGCGAAGGGACAGCTCTACGAGCAGTACTTC. The encoded protein is CASSAKGQLYEQYF. Using reference TRBV19 and TRBJ2-7 for the parts outside the CDR3, the full variable domain is DGGITQSPKYLFRKEGQNVTLSCEQNLNHDAMYWYRQDPGQGLRLIYYSQIVNDFQKGDIAEGYSVSREKKESFPLTVTSAQKNPTAFYLCASSAKGQLYEQYFGPGTRLTVT.

This clonotype was counted at least ten times. The chain uses TRBV20-1 and TRBJ2-7; perhaps D is TRBD1 or TRBD2 (5 bases each). V shed 1 base and J shed 3 bases, with 10 bases lying between them. The germline gives CDR1 DFQATT, CDR2 SNEGSKA (reference sequence). The CDR3 loop spans 13 amino acids. CDR3 DNA sequence: TGCAGTGCTAGAGTTCCTGGGGGCTACGAGCAGTACTTC. It yields the protein CSARVPGGYEQYF.

The rearrangement links TRBV28 to TRBJ2-2; D unclear. The CDR3 has 13 amino acids. Germline CDR1 is MDHEN and CDR2 is SYDVKM. The V end was cut by 5 bases, the J end by 6 bases, with 10 bases between. The CDR3 nucleotides are TGTGCCAGCAGTACCCTTTATCCCGGGGAGCTGTTTTTT. Translated, it gives CASSTLYPGELFF.

The CDR3 loop is CASSLRQANQPQHF. For the CDR3, the DNA is TGTGCCAGCAGCCTGAGACAGGCCAATCAGCCCCAGCATTTT. The chain has TRBV11-3 and TRBJ1-5; D is perhaps TRBD1 (6 bases). Germline V CDR1 and CDR2: SGHNT, YENEEA. The CDR3 contains 14 residues. Trimming stripped 5 bases from V and 3 bases from J, with 11 bases between.

This chain connects TRBV6-6 to TRBJ2-3, with TRBD1 identical over 9 bases. The CDR3 totals 17 residues. Germline lookup yields CDR1 MNHNY and CDR2 SVGAGI (reference sequence). V lost 2 bases to trimming and J lost 1 base; unmatched junction nucleotides: 7. The chain's CDR3 is CASSYDPGDRGTDTQYF. The CDR3, as DNA: TGTGCCAGCAGTTACGATCCGGGGGACAGGGGCACAGATACGCAGTATTTT.

The table lists this clonotype with many counts. The chain employs TRBV7-8 and TRBJ1-5; D is unclear. Germline CDR1 SGHVS, CDR2 FQNEAQ. The CDR3 has 17 residues. The germline V and J ends were trimmed by 0 bases and 7 bases, with 19 bases remaining between them. This CDR3 reads CASSLAATPKNNQPQHF. The CDR3 DNA reads as TGTGCCAGCAGCTTAGCCGCGACACCGAAAAACAACCAGCCCCAGCATTTT.

Comments on this clonotype: Possible read error: a much larger clone is one base away. The rearrangement uses TRBV7-2 and TRBJ2-7; the match to TRBD2 covers 9 bases. The closer fit of TRBJ2-5 to the DNA end suggests the J call may be wrong. CDR3 length: 15 amino acids. From germline, CDR1 is SGHTA and CDR2 FQGNSA. CDR3 nucleotide sequence: TGTGCCAGCAGCCCGGGAGCGGGGGGAGGGGAGACCCAGTACTTC. It is translated as CASSPGAGGGETQYF.

In its sample, this clonotype was seen many times. The CDR3 reads CATSRDTRGFSPLHF. CDR3 DNA: TGTGCCACCAGCAGAGATACGAGGGGATTTTCACCCCTCCACTTT. The V and J genes are TRBV15 and TRBJ1-6; weak D call: TRBD1 (5 bases). The CDR3 extends over 15 amino acids. Trimming cost V 0 bases and J 9 bases, with 12 bases left between them. CDR1 and CDR2 from the germline V gene are LNHNV and YYDKDF (reference sequence).

Only a few counts were recorded for this clonotype. The chain recombines TRBV18 with TRBJ2-2; D is perhaps TRBD1 (6 bases). The length of the CDR3 is 14 residues. CDR1 and CDR2 from the germline V gene are KGHSH and LQKENI. Trimming removed 6 bases from V and 1 base from J, with 9 bases in between. The CDR3 nucleotides read TGTGCCAGCTCCGACAGGTGGAACACCGGGGAGCTGTTTTTT. Its protein product is CASSDRWNTGELFF.

The chain carries TRBV6-1 and TRBJ1-6; a weak D match, TRBD1 (6 bases). Trimming shortened V by 2 bases and J by 17 bases, and 22 bases separated the two germline ends. The length of the CDR3 is 15 residues. The germline gives CDR1 MNHNS, CDR2 SASEGT. Written as DNA, the CDR3 is TGTGCCAGCAGTGAACTGGAGACAGGTGGTTCTTTCGTCCACTTT. It specifies CASSELETGGSFVHF.